This T cell receptor beta chain was recorded in a study of T cells in Graves' hyperthyroidism and ophthalmopathy. CDR1 is LNHDA and CDR2 is SQIVND in the germline V gene (reference sequence). The V and J ends lost 1 base and 2 bases respectively, with 14 bases between them. The CDR3 consists of 16 residues. Regions amplified from RNA transcripts were the TCR beta CDR3 regions. A first-round RT-PCR of the TCR CDR3 used the HTBI primer set. TCRdb fed the multiplex PCR reads into MiXCR, producing one record per CDR3 protein. The sample has under 700,000 distinct CDR3 sequences, around 46% seen once. Absent ophthalmopathy progression within 18 months defined stable Graves' hyperthyroidism. These patients, aged 18 to 65, had recently diagnosed hyperthyroidism lasting under 2 months.

The material sequenced was peripheral blood or thyroid tissue (not recorded which). J is TRBJ1-2 and V is TRBV19, with D perhaps TRBD1 (6 bases). The receptor was derived from a woman under 30 with Graves' hyperthyroidism. CDR3 nucleotide sequence: TGTGCCAGTAGTATAGTCGGACAGAAGCTAAACTATGGCTACACCTTC. Encoded protein: CASSIVGQKLNYGYTF.